This entry is about one T cell receptor beta chain. The data were taken from a study of cytomegalovirus exposure and HLA in healthy donors. Generated by immunoSEQ multiplex PCR, the TCRdb table keeps only in-frame clones and is missing some. The table shows about 170,000 clones, with 89% occurring only once. V lost 5 bases, J lost 7 bases, and 12 bases lay in between. This CDR3 contains 12 residues. The germline gives CDR1 MNHEY, CDR2 SMNVEV (reference sequence). The TCR was taken from a woman aged 18-29 years in good health and CMV-seropositive. This sequence joins TRBV27 and TRBJ2-7, with D possibly matching TRBD1 (5 bases). The sequenced sample consisted of PBMCs. This CDR3 is CASSSRVWEQYF. The DNA for the CDR3 is TGTGCCAGCAGTAGCAGGGTGTGGGAGCAGTACTTC.